What follows are 5 T cell receptor beta chains derived from one specimen sequenced in a study of pediatric ulcerative colitis. Clones were sequenced by immunoSEQ multiplex PCR, and TCRdb holds only the in-frame ones, with some missing. The profile shows tens of thousands of clones, 77% of them singletons. Sequencing input: blood. The receptor set was obtained from a boy between 5 and 17 years old with moderate ulcerative colitis.

This clone was recorded only once. V usage is TRBV19 and J usage is TRBJ2-3, with 7 bases matching TRBD1. After removal of 5 bases from V and 1 base from J, the junction contained 9 bases not matched to a gene. Germline lookup yields CDR1 LNHDA and CDR2 SQIVND (reference sequence). This CDR3 is built from 16 residues. As DNA, the CDR3 is TGTGCCAGTAGTGCCCGACAGGGAATACGCACAGATACGCAGTATTTT. Residues: CASSARQGIRTDTQYF.

The V call is TRBV15, the J call TRBJ1-4; D gene unclear. The germline V gene has CDR1 LNHNV and CDR2 YYDKDF (reference sequence). The V gene lost 2 bases and the J gene lost 5 bases, with 3 bases spanning the gap. CDR3 length: 12 residues. The CDR3 nucleotides are TGTGCCACCAGCAGACCCAATGAAAAACTGTTTTTT. This codes for CATSRPNEKLFF.

The V gene is TRBV7-3, the J gene TRBJ2-3; maybe TRBD1 (6 bases). From germline, CDR1 is SGHTA and CDR2 FQGTGA. Trimming shortened V by 8 bases and J by 2 bases, and 11 bases separated the two germline ends. The CDR3 runs to 13 residues. CDR3 residues: CASGAGATDTQYF. The DNA for the CDR3 is TGTGCCAGCGGGGCAGGGGCCACAGATACGCAGTATTTT. Using reference TRBV7-3 and TRBJ2-3 for the parts outside the CDR3, the full variable domain is GAGVSQTPSNKVTEKGKYVELRCDPISGHTALYWYRQSLGQGPEFLIYFQGTGAADDSGLPNDRFFAVRPEGSVSTLKIQRTERGDSAVYLCASGAGATDTQYFGPGTRLTVL.

This clone was found once. This sequence joins TRBV5-1 and TRBJ2-5; 8 bases agree with TRBD1. This CDR3 contains 15 residues. Losses at the gene ends were 4 bases for V and 5 bases for J; bases not matched to a gene: 10. Germline loops: CDR1 SGHRS, CDR2 YFSETQ. This CDR3 is CASSHRQGLWETQYF. DNA for the CDR3: TGCGCCAGCAGCCACCGACAGGGGCTTTGGGAGACCCAGTACTTC.

The chain couples TRBV7-9 to TRBJ1-2; 10 bases map to TRBD1. The CDR3 runs to 15 residues. Germline trimming cut 5 bases from V and 4 bases from J; bases unmatched to any gene: 7. Germline CDR1 reads SEHNR; CDR2 reads FQNEAQ (reference sequence). The CDR3 DNA reads TGTGCCAGCAGCCAAGGACAGGGGGAGGGCTATGGCTACACCTTC. The encoded protein is CASSQGQGEGYGYTF.